One and the same sample provided the 3 T cell receptor beta chains below, sequenced in a study of T-cell memory formation after mild COVID-19. TCRdb reanalysed the 5' RACE reads using MiXCR and keeps one entry per CDR3 protein. Of nearly 350,000 distinct CDR3 sequences in the sample, around 13% were seen once. Specimen: PBMCs or a T cell subset sorted from them (not recorded which). The receptors here all came from a man in his late teens or twenties who had mild COVID-19 (a few samples of this study predate the infection). Cell type and time point are not known.

This clonotype has just a few counts. The chain links TRBV20-1 to TRBJ1-3; D is possibly TRBD1 (6 bases). Trimming stripped 5 bases from V and 2 bases from J, with 7 bases between. This CDR3 has 12 residues. Germline assignment: CDR1 DFQATT and CDR2 SNEGSKA (reference sequence). CDR3 region: CSAWTAGNTIYF. CDR3 in DNA: TGCAGTGCTTGGACAGCTGGAAACACCATATATTTT.

The chain recombines TRBV5-1 with TRBJ1-2, with TRBD1 matching 8 bases. The trim removed 5 bases at V and 7 bases at J, leaving 13 bases unmatched. The CDR3 has 15 residues. The V gene's germline CDR1 is SGHRS and CDR2 YFSETQ. The CDR3 is CASSRQGALEGGYTF. DNA of the CDR3: TGCGCCAGCAGTCGTCAGGGGGCGCTTGAGGGTGGCTACACCTTC.

The sample holds a few counts of this clonotype. The genes are TRBV6-1 and TRBJ2-7, with TRBD1 matching 7 bases. CDR3 length equals 15 residues. Looked up from germline, CDR1 is MNHNS and CDR2 is SASEGT. The V and J ends lost 8 bases and 0 bases, in that order; junction bases with no gene match: 10. CDR3 sequence reads: CASSYGTVSSYEQYV. The CDR3 nucleotides read TGTGCCAGCTCCTATGGGACAGTTAGCTCCTACGAGCAGTACGTC.